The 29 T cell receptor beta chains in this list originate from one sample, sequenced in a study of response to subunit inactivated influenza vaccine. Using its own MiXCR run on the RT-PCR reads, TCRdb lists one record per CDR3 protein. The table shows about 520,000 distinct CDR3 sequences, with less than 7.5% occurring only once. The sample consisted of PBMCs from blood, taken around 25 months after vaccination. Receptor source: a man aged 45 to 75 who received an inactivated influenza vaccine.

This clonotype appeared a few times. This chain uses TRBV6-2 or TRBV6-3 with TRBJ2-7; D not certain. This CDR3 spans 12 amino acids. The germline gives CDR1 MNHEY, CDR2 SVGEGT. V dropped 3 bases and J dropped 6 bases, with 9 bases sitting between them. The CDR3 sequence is CASSYLRSEQYF. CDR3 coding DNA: TGTGCCAGCAGTTATTTAAGAAGCGAGCAGTACTTC.

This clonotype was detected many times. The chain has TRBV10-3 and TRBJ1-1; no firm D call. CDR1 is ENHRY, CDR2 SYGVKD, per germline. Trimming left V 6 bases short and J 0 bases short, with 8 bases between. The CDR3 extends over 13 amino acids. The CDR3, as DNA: TGTGCCATCAGGAAGGACTTGAACACTGAAGCTTTCTTT. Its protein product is CAIRKDLNTEAFF.

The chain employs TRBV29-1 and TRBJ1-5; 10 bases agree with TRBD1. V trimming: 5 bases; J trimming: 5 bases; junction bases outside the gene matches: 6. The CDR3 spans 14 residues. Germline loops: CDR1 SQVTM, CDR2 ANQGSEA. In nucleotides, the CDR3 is TGCAGCGTTCAGACCGGGACAGGGGATCAGCCCCAGCATTTT. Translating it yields CSVQTGTGDQPQHF.

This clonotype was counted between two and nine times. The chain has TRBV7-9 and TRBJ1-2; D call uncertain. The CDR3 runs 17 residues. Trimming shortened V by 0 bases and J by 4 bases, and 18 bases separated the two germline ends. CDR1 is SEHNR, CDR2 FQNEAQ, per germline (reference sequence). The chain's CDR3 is CASSLAGGGGGAYGYTF. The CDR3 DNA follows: TGTGCCAGCAGCTTAGCCGGTGGTGGTGGCGGAGCCTATGGCTACACCTTC.

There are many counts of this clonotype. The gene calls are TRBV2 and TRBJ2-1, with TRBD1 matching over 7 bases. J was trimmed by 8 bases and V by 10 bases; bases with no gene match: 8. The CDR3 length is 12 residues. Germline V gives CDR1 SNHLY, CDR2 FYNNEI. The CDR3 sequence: CATLLQGYEQFF. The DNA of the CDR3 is TGTGCCACCCTGCTACAGGGGTATGAGCAGTTCTTC.

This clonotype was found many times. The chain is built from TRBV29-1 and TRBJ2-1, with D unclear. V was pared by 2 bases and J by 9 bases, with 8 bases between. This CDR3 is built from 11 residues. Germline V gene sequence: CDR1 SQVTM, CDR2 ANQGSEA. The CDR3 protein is CSVERGGEQFF. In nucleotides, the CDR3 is TGCAGCGTTGAAAGAGGTGGTGAGCAGTTCTTC.

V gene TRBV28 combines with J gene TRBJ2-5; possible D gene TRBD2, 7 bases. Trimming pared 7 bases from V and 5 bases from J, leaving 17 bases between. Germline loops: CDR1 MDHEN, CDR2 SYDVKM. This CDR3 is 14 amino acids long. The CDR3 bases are TGTGCCAGCAACCGGCGGGGGCCACGTGAGACCCAGTACTTC. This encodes CASNRRGPRETQYF.

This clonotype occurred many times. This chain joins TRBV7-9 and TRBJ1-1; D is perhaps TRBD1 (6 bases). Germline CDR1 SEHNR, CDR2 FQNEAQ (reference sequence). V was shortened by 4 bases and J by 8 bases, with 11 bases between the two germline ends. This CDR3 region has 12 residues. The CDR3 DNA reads TGTGCCAGCAGCTATACAGGGAGGGAAGCTTTCTTT. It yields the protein CASSYTGREAFF.

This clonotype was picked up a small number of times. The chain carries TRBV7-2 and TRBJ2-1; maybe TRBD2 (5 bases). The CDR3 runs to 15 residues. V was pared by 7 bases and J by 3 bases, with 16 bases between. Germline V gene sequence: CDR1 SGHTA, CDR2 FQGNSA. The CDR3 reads CASTRAADVYNEQFF. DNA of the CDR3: TGTGCCAGCACCAGAGCGGCAGACGTCTACAATGAGCAGTTCTTC.

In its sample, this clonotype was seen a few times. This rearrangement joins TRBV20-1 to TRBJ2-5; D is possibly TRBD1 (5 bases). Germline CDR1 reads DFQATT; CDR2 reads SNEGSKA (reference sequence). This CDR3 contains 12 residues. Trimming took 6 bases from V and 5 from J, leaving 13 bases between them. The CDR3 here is CSAQGFGETQYF. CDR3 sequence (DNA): TGCAGTGCCCAGGGTTTCGGTGAGACCCAGTACTTC.

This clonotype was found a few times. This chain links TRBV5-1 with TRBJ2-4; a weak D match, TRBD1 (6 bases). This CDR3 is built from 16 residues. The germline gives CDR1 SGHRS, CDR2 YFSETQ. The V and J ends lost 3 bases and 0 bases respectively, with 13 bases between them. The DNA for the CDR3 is TGCGCCAGCAGCTCAACAGGGCCTCCAGCCAAAAACATTCAGTACTTC. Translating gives CASSSTGPPAKNIQYF.

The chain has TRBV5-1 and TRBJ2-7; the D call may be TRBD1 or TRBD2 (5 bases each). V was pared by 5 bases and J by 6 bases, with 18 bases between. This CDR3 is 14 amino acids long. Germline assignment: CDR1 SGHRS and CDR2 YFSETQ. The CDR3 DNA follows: TGCGCCAGCAGAATTGGGGACGAGAACAGCGAGCAGTACTTC. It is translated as CASRIGDENSEQYF.

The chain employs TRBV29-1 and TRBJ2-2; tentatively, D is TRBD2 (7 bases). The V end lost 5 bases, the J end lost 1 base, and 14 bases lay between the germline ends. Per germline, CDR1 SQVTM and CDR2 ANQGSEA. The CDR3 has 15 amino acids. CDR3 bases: TGCAGCGTTCGGAGGGGGGGGCAGAACACCGGGGAGCTGTTTTTT. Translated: CSVRRGGQNTGELFF.

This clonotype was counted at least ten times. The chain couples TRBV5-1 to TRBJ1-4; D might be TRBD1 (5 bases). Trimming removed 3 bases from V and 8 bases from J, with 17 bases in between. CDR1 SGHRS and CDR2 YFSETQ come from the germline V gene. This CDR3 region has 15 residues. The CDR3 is CASSSGPLSGEKLFF. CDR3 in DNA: TGCGCCAGCAGCTCGGGACCTCTTTCAGGGGAAAAACTGTTTTTT.

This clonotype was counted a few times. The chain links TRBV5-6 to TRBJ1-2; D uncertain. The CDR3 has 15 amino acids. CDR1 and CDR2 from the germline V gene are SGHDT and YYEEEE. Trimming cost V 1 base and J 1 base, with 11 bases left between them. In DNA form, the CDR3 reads TGTGCCAGCAGCTTGCCGGGTACTTATAACTATGGCTACACCTTC. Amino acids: CASSLPGTYNYGYTF.

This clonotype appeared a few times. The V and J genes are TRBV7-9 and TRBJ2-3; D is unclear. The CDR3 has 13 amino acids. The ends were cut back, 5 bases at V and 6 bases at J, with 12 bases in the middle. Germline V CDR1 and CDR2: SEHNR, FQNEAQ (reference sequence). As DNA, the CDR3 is TGTGCCAGCAGCGAAACACCGGCCGATACGCAGTATTTT. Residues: CASSETPADTQYF.

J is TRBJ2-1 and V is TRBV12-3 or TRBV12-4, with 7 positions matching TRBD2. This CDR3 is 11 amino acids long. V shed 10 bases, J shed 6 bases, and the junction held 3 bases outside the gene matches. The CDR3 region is CAIAGANEQFF. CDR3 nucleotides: TGTGCCATCGCGGGAGCCAATGAGCAGTTCTTC.

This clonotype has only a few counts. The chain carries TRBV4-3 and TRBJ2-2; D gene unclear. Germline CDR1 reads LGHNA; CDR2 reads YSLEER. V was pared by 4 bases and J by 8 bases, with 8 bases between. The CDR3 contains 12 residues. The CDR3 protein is CASSRTMGELFF. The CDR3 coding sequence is TGCGCCAGCAGCCGAACCATGGGGGAGCTGTTTTTT.

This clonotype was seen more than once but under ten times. The CDR3 protein is CASSYDGLETQYF. The CDR3 coding sequence is TGTGCCAGCAGTTACGACGGATTAGAGACCCAGTACTTC. V gene TRBV6-5 combines with J gene TRBJ2-5; D gene uncertain. Between the trimmed V and J ends, which lost 2 bases and 4 bases, there was a span of 8 bases. CDR3 length equals 13 residues. Germline V gene lookup returns CDR1 MNHEY and CDR2 SVGAGI.

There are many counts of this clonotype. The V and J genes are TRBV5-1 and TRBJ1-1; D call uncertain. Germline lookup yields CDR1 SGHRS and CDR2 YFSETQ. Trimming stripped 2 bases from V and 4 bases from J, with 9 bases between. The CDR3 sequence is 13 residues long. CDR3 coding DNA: TGCGCCAGCAGCTTCACGGGGTCCACTGAAGCTTTCTTT. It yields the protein CASSFTGSTEAFF. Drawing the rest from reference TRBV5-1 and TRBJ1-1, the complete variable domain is KAGVTQTPRYLIKTRGQQVTLSCSPISGHRSVSWYQQTPGQGLQFLFEYFSETQRNKGNFPGRFSGRQFSNSRSEMNVSTLELGDSALYLCASSFTGSTEAFFGQGTRLTVV.

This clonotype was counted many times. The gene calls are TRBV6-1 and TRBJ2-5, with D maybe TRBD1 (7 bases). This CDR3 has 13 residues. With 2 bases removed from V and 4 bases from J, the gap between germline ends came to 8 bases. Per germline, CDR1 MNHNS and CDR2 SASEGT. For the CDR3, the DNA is TGTGCCAGCAGTGAACAGGGGGGAGAGACCCAGTACTTC. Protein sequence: CASSEQGGETQYF.

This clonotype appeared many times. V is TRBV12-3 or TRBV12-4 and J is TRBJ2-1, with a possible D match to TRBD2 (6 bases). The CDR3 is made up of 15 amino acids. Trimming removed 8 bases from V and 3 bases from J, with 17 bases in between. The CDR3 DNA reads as TGTGCCAGCCAAACCGGGACTTCGAGCTACAATGAGCAGTTCTTC. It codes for CASQTGTSSYNEQFF.

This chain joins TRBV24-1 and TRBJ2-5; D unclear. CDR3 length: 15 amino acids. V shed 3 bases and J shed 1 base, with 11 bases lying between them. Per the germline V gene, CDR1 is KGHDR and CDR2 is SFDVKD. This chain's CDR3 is CATSDPSTGQETQYF. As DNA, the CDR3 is TGTGCCACCAGTGATCCGAGCACCGGCCAAGAGACCCAGTACTTC.

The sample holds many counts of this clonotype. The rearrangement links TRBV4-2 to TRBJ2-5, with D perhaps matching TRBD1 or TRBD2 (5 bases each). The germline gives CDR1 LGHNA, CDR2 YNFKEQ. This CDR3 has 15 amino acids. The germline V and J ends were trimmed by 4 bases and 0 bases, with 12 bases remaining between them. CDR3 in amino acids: CASSPAGTNQETQYF. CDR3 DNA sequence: TGTGCCAGCAGCCCAGCCGGGACCAACCAAGAGACCCAGTACTTC.

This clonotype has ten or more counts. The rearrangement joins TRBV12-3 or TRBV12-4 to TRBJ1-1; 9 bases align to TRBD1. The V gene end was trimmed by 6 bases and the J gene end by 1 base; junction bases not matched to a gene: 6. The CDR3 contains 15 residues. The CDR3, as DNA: TGTGCCAGCAGCCGACCGGGACAGGGGAACACTGAAGCTTTCTTT. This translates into CASSRPGQGNTEAFF.

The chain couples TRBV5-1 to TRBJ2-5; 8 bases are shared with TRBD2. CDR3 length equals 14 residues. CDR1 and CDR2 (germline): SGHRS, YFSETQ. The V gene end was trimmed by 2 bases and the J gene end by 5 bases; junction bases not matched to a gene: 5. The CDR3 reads CASSFGGALETQYF. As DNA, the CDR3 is TGCGCCAGCAGCTTCGGGGGGGCCTTGGAGACCCAGTACTTC.

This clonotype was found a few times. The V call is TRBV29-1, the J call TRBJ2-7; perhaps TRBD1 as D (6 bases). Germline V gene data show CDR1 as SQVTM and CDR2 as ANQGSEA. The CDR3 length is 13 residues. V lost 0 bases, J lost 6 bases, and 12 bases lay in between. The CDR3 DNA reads TGCAGCGTTGAAGACGAACAGGGCGTCGAGCAGTACTTC. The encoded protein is CSVEDEQGVEQYF.

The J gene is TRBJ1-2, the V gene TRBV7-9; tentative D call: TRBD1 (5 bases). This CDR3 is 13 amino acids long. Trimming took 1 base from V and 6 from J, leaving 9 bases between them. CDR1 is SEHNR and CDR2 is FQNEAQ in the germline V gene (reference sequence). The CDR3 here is CASSLGGVDGYTF. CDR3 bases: TGTGCCAGCAGCTTAGGGGGGGTCGATGGCTACACCTTC.

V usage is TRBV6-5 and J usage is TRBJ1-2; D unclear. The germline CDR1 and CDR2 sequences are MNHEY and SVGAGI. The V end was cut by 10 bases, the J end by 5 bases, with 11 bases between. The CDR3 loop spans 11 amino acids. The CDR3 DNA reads TGTGCCACCACCTTTGGGTATGGCTACACCTTC. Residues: CATTFGYGYTF.